The TCR beta chain described here comes from a study of T cells in Graves' hyperthyroidism and ophthalmopathy. Amplification of TCR beta CDR3 regions used RNA as the template. The study used the HTBI primer set for a first-round RT-PCR of the TCR CDR3. MiXCR was run by TCRdb on the multiplex PCR reads, yielding one entry per CDR3 protein. Of around 800,000 distinct CDR3 sequences in the sample, 35% to 45% are singletons; the top ten hold about 9%. Over 9 ml of fresh peripheral blood supplied the PBMCs. The CDR3 covers 15 residues. From germline, CDR1 is SGHTA and CDR2 FQGNSA. V lost 6 bases to trimming and J lost 7 bases; unmatched junction nucleotides: 11.

V is TRBV7-2 and J is TRBJ2-7, with TRBD1 matching 11 bases. Sequenced: blood. The TCR sequence derives from a man aged 18 to 29 with Graves' hyperthyroidism. The CDR3, as DNA: TGTGCCAGCAGGAAGGGACAGGGGGATCTCGGGGAGCAGTACTTC. Translated: CASRKGQGDLGEQYF.